The sequence of this TCR beta chain was determined in a study of blood T cell repertoires in COVID-19. At the level of the study: The United States, Italy and Spain were the sources of the acute and convalescent COVID-19 samples.

TCRdb's copy holds only in-frame clones and misses some; the assay was immunoSEQ multiplex PCR. The sample comprises more than 250,000 clones, 80% to 90% of which are singletons, and 5% to 7.5% rests with the top ten. Per the germline V gene, CDR1 is SNHLY and CDR2 is FYNNEI. The CDR3 extends over 11 amino acids. Deletions cut 5 bases from V and 8 bases from J, with 7 bases between. The sequence came from a young man who had recovered from COVID-19. V and J are TRBV2 and TRBJ2-1; D unclear. The source material was peripheral blood. CDR3 loop: CASSPTDEQFF. The DNA of the CDR3 is TGTGCCAGCAGTCCTACGGATGAGCAGTTCTTC.